This TCR beta chain is from a study of T cell responses to AZD1222 COVID-19 vaccine (dated by TCRdb to the early 2020s). Looking at the study overall: AZD1222 recipients given second doses at about 4 weeks or at about 12 weeks were pooled, since spike-specific TCR depth and breadth were not found to differ between the two schedules. A total of 233 trial participants underwent TCR sequencing, of whom 200 to 220 received two doses of AZD1222 and roughly 25 received two doses of the MenACWY control vaccine. Trial participants were enrolled by age into 18-55, 56-69 and 70-plus year subgroups, with roughly 150, 30 and 60 TCR-sequenced participants respectively.

Concerning this clone: Its antigen is currently not known. Base qualities are not at hand, and no much larger clone is one base apart.

In the germline V gene, CDR1 corresponds to SGHTA and CDR2 to FQGNSA. The CDR3 covers 14 residues, taking in both the cysteine and the phenylalanine. Only the CDR3 portion is preserved as DNA: 42 bases, with reading frame beginning at the first base. Trimming costs V 1 base and J 1 base, and their ends lie 7 bases apart. Broader findings and caveats from the paper: Epitopes outside the regions mutated in the B.1.351 and B.1.1.7 variants were reportedly recognized by nearly half of the unique spike-specific TCRs. The 56-69-year group was small, and its depth increase did not reach significance, likely because of low power. After two AZD1222 doses, spike-specific TCR breadth and depth were significantly higher than at day 0 and than in MenACWY recipients. Participants were mostly white British, with more females than males. The authors suggested clonal diversity may have been underestimated. CD4 TCRs associated with the vaccine covered the entire spike protein, and the dominant responses were in regions 160-218 and 743-854. Because no day 14 peak-response samples were available, the repertoires could be characterized only after the peak T cell response. Conclusions about previously exposed vaccinees are limited because only five to seven AZD1222 recipients were SARS-CoV-2 seropositive at baseline.

In light of the paper, this sample's time point label describes: baseline before first vaccination. The vaccinee samples were drawn from two UK trials, COV001 and COV002, one of which was a single-blind randomized controlled phase 2/3 trial testing AZD1222 (ChAdOx1 nCoV-19) in healthy adults. For TCRbeta chain sequencing, PBMC samples from trial participants were taken at day 0 and at day 28 after the second dose. The CDR3 regions of human TCRbeta chains were analyzed by immunosequencing. As for the authors' bioinformatics: Repertoire TCRs were matched against a reference library of SARS-CoV-2-specific TCRs generated with the MIRA antigen-specificity platform. Breadth was defined as the fraction of unique TCRs that were SARS-CoV-2-associated, and depth was defined as the fraction of total T cells that were SARS-CoV-2-associated. Using the MIRA data, each spike-specific TCR was mapped to the spike region that the TCR reacts to and placed in a CD4 or CD8 class. Log10-transformed breadth and depth values were compared by one-way ANOVA with Sidak's multiple comparisons tests. As stored in TCRdb, this immuneACCESS dataset retains in-frame rearrangements with V and J assigned. A fraction of the clones does not appear; measured against another copy, unresolved V genes explain less than half of the discrepancy, and the remainder lacks a known reason. For V, J and clone size, that table is used; D and trimming come from the DNA. The table for this sample lists roughly 140,000 clones; 85% to 95% of them were counted only once. Clones ranked in the top ten supply roughly 1.3% of the sample.

This clonotype was obtained from an adult in good health. Recombination joined TRBV7-2 with TRBJ2-5; too little of a D gene remains to name it. The starting material was peripheral blood, obtained on day 0 of AZD1222 vaccination. The DNA sequence reads TGTGCCAGCAGCTTAGGACGTACCCAAGAGACCCAGTACTTC. Translated, this is CASSLGRTQETQYF.